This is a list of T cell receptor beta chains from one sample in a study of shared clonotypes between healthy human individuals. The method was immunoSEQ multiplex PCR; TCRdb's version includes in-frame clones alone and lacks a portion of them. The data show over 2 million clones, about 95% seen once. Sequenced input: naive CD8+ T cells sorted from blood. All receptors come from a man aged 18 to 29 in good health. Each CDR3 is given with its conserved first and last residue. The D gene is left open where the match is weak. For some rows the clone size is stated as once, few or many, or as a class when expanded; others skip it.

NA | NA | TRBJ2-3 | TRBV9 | CASSRGTDTQYF | TGTGCCAGCAGCAGAGGGACAGATACGCAGTATTTT
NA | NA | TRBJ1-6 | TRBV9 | CASSVTGEDSPLHF | TGTGCCAGCAGCGTAACAGGTGAGGATTCACCCCTCCACTTT
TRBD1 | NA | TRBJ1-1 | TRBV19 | CATIDRGDLNTEAFF | TGTGCCACTATTGACAGGGGTGATCTGAACACTGAAGCTTTCTTT
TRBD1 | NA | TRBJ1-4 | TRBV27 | CASSQTGWGATNEKLFF | TGTGCCAGCAGTCAGACAGGGTGGGGGGCAACTAATGAAAAACTGTTTTTT
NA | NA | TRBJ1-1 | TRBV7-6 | CASSGGFRQGGTEAFF | TGTGCCAGCAGCGGGGGGTTTCGGCAGGGTGGTACTGAAGCTTTCTTT
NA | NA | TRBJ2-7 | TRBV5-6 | CASSLSVGLALEQYF | TGTGCCAGCAGCCTATCGGTGGGCCTCGCGCTCGAGCAGTACTTC
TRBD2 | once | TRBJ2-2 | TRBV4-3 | CASSQDGAGAAGELFF | TGCGCCAGCAGCCAAGATGGGGCGGGAGCTGCCGGGGAGCTGTTTTTT
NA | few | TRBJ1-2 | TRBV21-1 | CASSKARAEGPNYGYTF | TGTGCCAGCAGCAAAGCGCGGGCCGAGGGACCCAACTATGGCTACACCTTC
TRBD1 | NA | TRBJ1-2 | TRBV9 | CASGETGGRYTF | TGTGCCAGCGGGGAAACAGGGGGTCGCTACACCTTC
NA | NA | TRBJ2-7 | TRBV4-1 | CASSQRESSGMGQYF | TGCGCCAGCAGCCAACGGGAAAGTAGCGGAATGGGCCAGTACTTC
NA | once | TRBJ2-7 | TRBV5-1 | CASSLELSSYEQYF | TGCGCCAGCAGCTTGGAGCTTAGCTCCTACGAGCAGTACTTC
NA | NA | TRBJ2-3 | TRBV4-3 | CASSWSVTDTQYF | TGCGCCAGCAGCTGGAGCGTAACAGATACGCAGTATTTT
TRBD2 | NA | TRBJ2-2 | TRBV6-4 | CASSDGTSGNTGELFF | TGTGCCAGCAGTGACGGGACTAGCGGGAACACCGGGGAGCTGTTTTTT
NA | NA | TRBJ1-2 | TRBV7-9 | CASSFGRTGYTF | TGTGCCAGCAGCTTCGGGAGGACGGGCTACACCTTC
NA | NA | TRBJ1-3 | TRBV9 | CASSDRENTIYF | TGTGCCAGCAGCGACAGGGAGAACACCATATATTTT
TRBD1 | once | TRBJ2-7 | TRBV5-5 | CASRRDRGLDEQYF | TGTGCCAGCAGGAGGGACAGGGGGCTGGACGAGCAGTACTTC
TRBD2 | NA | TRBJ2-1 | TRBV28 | CASRLDSSGGLNEQFF | TGTGCCAGCAGACTAGACAGTAGCGGGGGGCTAAATGAGCAGTTCTTC
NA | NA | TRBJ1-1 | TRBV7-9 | CATLPGEATEAFF | TGTGCCACCCTTCCAGGGGAAGCCACTGAAGCTTTCTTT
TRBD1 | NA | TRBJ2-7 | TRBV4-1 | CASSQWDRGFDEQYF | TGCGCCAGCAGCCAATGGGACAGGGGTTTCGACGAGCAGTACTTC
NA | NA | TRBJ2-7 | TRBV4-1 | CASSQVVLAFEQYF | TGCGCCAGCAGCCAAGTAGTCCTAGCGTTCGAGCAGTACTTC
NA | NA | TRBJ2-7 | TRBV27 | CASSSTPYEQYF | TGTGCCAGTTCCTCCACGCCCTACGAGCAGTACTTC
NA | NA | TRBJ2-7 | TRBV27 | CASRLTGTSYEQYF | TGTGCCAGCAGACTAACAGGTACCTCCTACGAGCAGTACTTC
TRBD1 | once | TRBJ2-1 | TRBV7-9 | CASSSRTGGYNEQFF | TGTGCCAGCAGCTCAAGGACAGGGGGCTACAATGAGCAGTTCTTC
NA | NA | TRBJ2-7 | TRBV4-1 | CASSQDPGGGSYEQYF | TGCGCCAGCAGCCAAGATCCCGGGGGCGGGTCCTACGAGCAGTACTTC
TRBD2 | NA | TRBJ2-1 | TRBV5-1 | CASSLDLAEIYNEQFF | TGCGCCAGCAGCTTGGATCTAGCGGAAATCTACAATGAGCAGTTCTTC
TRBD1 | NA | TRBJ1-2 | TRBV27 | CASSPLGATGPNFNYGYTF | TGTGCCAGCAGTCCCCTCGGAGCGACAGGGCCGAATTTTAACTATGGCTACACCTTC
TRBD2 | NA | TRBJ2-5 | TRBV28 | CASSLAGGRETQYF | TGTGCCAGCAGTTTAGCGGGGGGCAGAGAGACCCAGTACTTC
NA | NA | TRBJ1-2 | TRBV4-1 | CASSQGQLALDSYGYTF | TGCGCCAGCAGCCAAGGACAGCTAGCGCTAGATAGCTATGGCTACACCTTC
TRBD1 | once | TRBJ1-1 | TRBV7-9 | CASSSTGGRDTEAFF | TGTGCCAGCAGTTCGACAGGGGGCCGTGACACTGAAGCTTTCTTT
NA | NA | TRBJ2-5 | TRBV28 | CASSPTVPQETQYF | TGTGCCAGCAGTCCAACCGTCCCCCAAGAGACCCAGTACTTC
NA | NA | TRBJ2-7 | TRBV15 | CATSSGSYEQYF | TGTGCCACCAGCTCGGGCTCCTACGAGCAGTACTTC
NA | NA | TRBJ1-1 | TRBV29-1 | CSVEAVEAFF | TGCAGCGTTGAGGCAGTTGAAGCTTTCTTT
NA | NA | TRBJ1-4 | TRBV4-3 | CASSQVRGNEKLFF | TGCGCCAGCAGCCAAGTCCGGGGTAATGAAAAACTGTTTTTT
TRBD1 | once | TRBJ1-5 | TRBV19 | CASTKTGDWDQPQHF | TGTGCCAGTACCAAGACAGGGGATTGGGATCAGCCCCAGCATTTT
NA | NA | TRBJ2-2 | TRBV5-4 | CASSLMSGELFF | TGTGCCAGCAGCTTGATGTCCGGGGAGCTGTTTTTT
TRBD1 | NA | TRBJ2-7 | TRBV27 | CASSLWDRGEQYF | TGTGCCAGCAGTTTATGGGACAGGGGCGAGCAGTACTTC
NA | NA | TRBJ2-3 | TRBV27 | CASSLDGGVTDTQYF | TGTGCCAGCAGTTTAGATGGTGGTGTCACAGATACGCAGTATTTT
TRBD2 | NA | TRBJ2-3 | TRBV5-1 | CASSLTSGGSTDTQYF | TGCGCCAGCAGCTTGACTAGCGGGGGTAGCACAGATACGCAGTATTTT
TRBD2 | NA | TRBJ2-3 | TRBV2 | CASSVYAGGTDTQYF | TGTGCCAGCAGTGTCTATGCGGGAGGTACAGATACGCAGTATTTT
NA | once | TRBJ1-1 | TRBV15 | CATSSFKNTEAFF | TGTGCCACCAGCAGTTTCAAGAACACTGAAGCTTTCTTT
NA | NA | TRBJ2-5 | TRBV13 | CASSREETQYF | TGTGCCAGCAGCCGAGAAGAGACCCAGTACTTC
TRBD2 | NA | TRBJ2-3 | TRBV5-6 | CASSLEASGIGQYF | TGTGCCAGCAGCTTGGAGGCTAGCGGGATCGGGCAGTATTTT
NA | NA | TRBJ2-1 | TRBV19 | CASNFMAGKDEQFF | TGTGCCAGTAACTTTATGGCGGGAAAGGACGAGCAGTTCTTC
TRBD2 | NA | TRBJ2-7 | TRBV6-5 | CASSISTGGSYEQYF | TGTGCCAGCAGTATCTCTACGGGAGGCTCCTACGAGCAGTACTTC
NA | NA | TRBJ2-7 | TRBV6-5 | CASSYFSDSLTYEQYF | TGTGCCAGCAGCTACTTTTCGGACAGCCTAACCTACGAGCAGTACTTC
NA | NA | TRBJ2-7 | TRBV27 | CASSLSGAEQYF | TGTGCCAGCAGTTTGTCAGGGGCCGAGCAGTACTTC